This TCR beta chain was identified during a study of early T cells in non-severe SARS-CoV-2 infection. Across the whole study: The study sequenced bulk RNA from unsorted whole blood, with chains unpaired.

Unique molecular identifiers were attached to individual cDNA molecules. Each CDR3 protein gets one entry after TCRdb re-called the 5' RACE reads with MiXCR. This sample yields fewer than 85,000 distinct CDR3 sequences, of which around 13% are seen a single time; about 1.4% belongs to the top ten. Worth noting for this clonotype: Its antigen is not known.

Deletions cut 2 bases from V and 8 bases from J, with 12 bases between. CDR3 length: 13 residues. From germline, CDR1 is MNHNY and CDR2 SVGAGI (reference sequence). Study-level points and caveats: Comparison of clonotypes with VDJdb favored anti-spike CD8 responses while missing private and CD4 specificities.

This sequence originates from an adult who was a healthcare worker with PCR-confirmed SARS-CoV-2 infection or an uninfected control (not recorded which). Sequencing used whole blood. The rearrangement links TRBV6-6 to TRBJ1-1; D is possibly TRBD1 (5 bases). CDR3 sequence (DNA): TGTGCCAGCAGTTACGTGAGGGGTTCGGAAGCTTTCTTT. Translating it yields CASSYVRGSEAFF.